These T cell receptor beta chains were read from a single sample in a study of CD8 T cells in Susac syndrome. Using its own MiXCR run on the immunoSEQ multiplex PCR reads, TCRdb lists one record per CDR3 protein. The sample holds around 140,000 distinct CDR3 sequences, around 75% seen once. Input material: CD8+ T cells from PBMCs. The receptors here all came from a human donor with multiple sclerosis. The CDR3 runs from the conserved cysteine through the conserved F or W. D genes are given only for firm matches. Clone size is given for some rows only: seen once, a few or many times, or a class if the clone is expanded.

J	V	size	D	DNA	CDR3
TRBJ1-4	TRBV5-1	.	.	TGCGCCAGCAGCGAGGACATTATTGGAGCAACTAATGAAAAACTGTTTTTT	CASSEDIIGATNEKLFF
TRBJ2-1	TRBV4-1	.	TRBD1	TGCGCCAGCAGCCTCCGCCCGGGACAGGAGCAGTTCTTC	CASSLRPGQEQFF
TRBJ2-2	TRBV3-1	once	.	TGTGCCAGCAGCCATGAATACGGGGAGCTGTTTTTT	CASSHEYGELFF
TRBJ1-6	TRBV11-2	.	.	TGTGCCAGCAGTGAGATGGGACACGGGAATTCACCCCTCCACTTT	CASSEMGHGNSPLHF
TRBJ1-2	TRBV27	.	TRBD1	TGTGCCAGCAGTTTCTTTGCCGGGACAGTCTATGGCTACACCTTC	CASSFFAGTVYGYTF
TRBJ2-1	TRBV7-6	.	TRBD2	TGTGCCAGCAGCCCCGTACTAGCGGGAATCGGTAATGAGCAGTTCTTC	CASSPVLAGIGNEQFF
TRBJ2-2	TRBV12-3/TRBV12-4	.	TRBD1	TGTGCCAGCAGTCTACCGGGACAGGGGGCTCCCGGGGAGCTGTTTTTT	CASSLPGQGAPGELFF
TRBJ1-5	TRBV7-8	.	.	TGTGCCAGCACTACTGGGGGGTTCAATCAGCCCCAGCATTTT	CASTTGGFNQPQHF
TRBJ1-1	TRBV10-3	few	.	TGTGCCATCAGTGGGGTCCCACCGGGGGGAAACACTGAAGCTTTCTTT	CAISGVPPGGNTEAFF
TRBJ1-3	TRBV7-9	.	.	TGTGCCAGCAGCCCCTCCTCCGGTAGTCACACCATATATTTT	CASSPSSGSHTIYF
TRBJ2-2	TRBV30	.	.	TGTGCCTGGAGTGTCTCGGTTTACACCGGGGAGCTGTTTTTT	CAWSVSVYTGELFF
TRBJ2-5	TRBV5-4	.	.	TGTGCCAGCAGCTTGGGACTTGACCAAGAGACCCAGTACTTC	CASSLGLDQETQYF
TRBJ2-1	TRBV6-1	few	.	TGTGCCAGCGTCCCGGCCCGGCCCAGCGAATTCCATGAGCAGTTCTTC	CASVPARPSEFHEQFF
TRBJ1-2	TRBV7-2	.	TRBD1	TGTGCCAGGGGACAGCCAAACTATGGCTACACCTTC	CARGQPNYGYTF
TRBJ2-2	TRBV6-2/TRBV6-3	.	.	TGTGCCAGCACACAGAAACGCACCGGGGAGCTGTTTTTT	CASTQKRTGELFF
TRBJ1-1	TRBV4-1	.	TRBD1	TGCGCCAGCAGCCTCTACAGGGGCAACACTGAAGCTTTCTTT	CASSLYRGNTEAFF
TRBJ2-1	TRBV24-1	.	TRBD2	TGTGCCACCAGCCCAATAGCGGGTGCCTCCTACAATGAGCAGTTCTTC	CATSPIAGASYNEQFF
TRBJ2-2	TRBV13	once	TRBD2	TGTGCCAGCAGCGACACCTCGGGACTAGCGGGATCGGGGACCGGGGAGCTGTTTTTT	CASSDTSGLAGSGTGELFF
TRBJ2-1	TRBV4-1	few	.	TGCGCCAGCAGCCAAGATCAGGAAGATGAGCAGTTCTTC	CASSQDQEDEQFF
TRBJ1-1	TRBV4-1	.	TRBD1	TGCGCCAGCAGCGGACAGGGAGTCTCGGGCACTGAAGCTTTCTTT	CASSGQGVSGTEAFF
TRBJ2-3	TRBV20-1	.	.	TGCAGTGCTAGAGGTCCCCGGGGCGGGGAGGCGGGGGATACGCAGTATTTT	CSARGPRGGEAGDTQYF
TRBJ2-7	TRBV7-8	.	.	TGTGCCAGCAGCTTAGAGGGGGGCGGGCCGAGGGAGCAGTACTTC	CASSLEGGGPREQYF
TRBJ2-7	TRBV28	.	.	TGTGCCAGCAGTTTGTCCCAGGAATCCTACGAGCAGTACTTC	CASSLSQESYEQYF
TRBJ2-1	TRBV7-2	.	TRBD2	TGTGCCAGCAGCCGGACTAGCGGGAGGCACAATGAGCAGTTCTTC	CASSRTSGRHNEQFF
TRBJ2-3	TRBV27	once	.	TGTGCCAGCAGTTCAGGGCCCACAGATACGCAGTATTTT	CASSSGPTDTQYF
TRBJ2-1	TRBV4-1	.	.	TGCGCCAGCAGCCAGAATGAGGGAGAGCAGTTCTTC	CASSQNEGEQFF